Listed here are 19 T cell receptor beta chains from one sample, sequenced in a study of Ad26.COV2.S vaccination and SARS-CoV-2 variants. Regarding treatment: around 19 received Ad26.COV2.S at low or high dose, single or two shots; about 5 received placebo; per-sample allocation not given. All samples were drawn on day 63, counting from the first vaccine or placebo injection. Repertoires were generated with immunoSEQ multiplex PCR, while TCRdb's copy carries only in-frame clones and drops some. In the table there are around 240,000 clones, roughly 90% of which are singletons. This sample comprised peripheral blood, obtained in a trial of Ad26.COV2.S vaccine versus placebo. The receptors were gathered from a person between 18 and 59 years old who received the Ad26.COV2.S COVID-19 vaccine or a placebo.

The chain has TRBV5-1 and TRBJ2-3; 8 bases are shared with TRBD2. Trimming cost V 2 bases and J 6 bases; bases outside gene matches: 29. CDR3 length: 22 residues. Germline-derived CDR1 and CDR2 are SGHRS and YFSETQ. CDR3 sequence (DNA): TGCGCCAGCAGCTTCCGGGATCAGTTATCCGGGGGCAGCGGGGGCCCCGGGGATACGCAGTATTTT. This sequence encodes CASSFRDQLSGGSGGPGDTQYF.

The CDR3 DNA reads TGTGCCAGCTCACCACAGCTCTCTGGGGCCAACGTCCTGACTTTC. This gives the protein CASSPQLSGANVLTF. The genes are TRBV18 and TRBJ2-6; D gene ambiguous. Trimming cost V 1 base and J 0 bases, with 4 bases left between them. Looked up from germline, CDR1 is KGHSH and CDR2 is LQKENI. The length of the CDR3 is 15 residues. Combining the CDR3 with reference TRBV18 and TRBJ2-6 gives the whole variable domain NAGVMQNPRHLVRRRGQEARLRCSPMKGHSHVYWYRQLPEEGLKFMVYLQKENIIDESGMPKERFSAEFPKEGPSILRIQQVVRGDSAAYFCASSPQLSGANVLTFGAGSRLTVL.

The V and J genes are TRBV19 and TRBJ2-5; 9 bases align to TRBD2. The CDR3 length is 18 residues. Germline V CDR1 and CDR2: LNHDA, SQIVND (reference sequence). Unmatched junction bases numbered 14, after V lost 5 bases and J lost 1 base. CDR3 amino acids: CASSPLGGRAPRQETQYF. The CDR3 nucleotides read TGTGCCAGTAGTCCCCTTGGCGGGAGGGCCCCCCGCCAAGAGACCCAGTACTTC.

V is TRBV3-1 (or the pseudogene TRBV3-2) and J is TRBJ2-3; 9 bases are a match to TRBD2. CDR1 is LGHDT and CDR2 is YNNKEL in the germline V gene (reference sequence). With V trimmed by 2 bases and J by 4 bases, 7 bases remained unmatched. The CDR3 covers 16 residues. The CDR3 sequence: CASSQSGRWGADTQYF. The CDR3 nucleotides read TGTGCCAGCAGCCAAAGCGGGAGGTGGGGCGCAGATACGCAGTATTTT.

CDR3 loop: CASSLGGNGWGETQYF. The CDR3 DNA is TGTGCCAGCAGCTTAGGGGGTAATGGGTGGGGAGAGACCCAGTACTTC. V and J are TRBV7-2 and TRBJ2-5; D gene ambiguous. CDR3 size: 16 residues. Germline V gene lookup returns CDR1 SGHTA and CDR2 FQGNSA. Trimming shortened V by 1 base and J by 4 bases, and 16 bases separated the two germline ends.

The chain joins TRBV5-1 to TRBJ1-6, with D unclear. The CDR3 has 13 residues. V lost 6 bases to trimming and J lost 4 bases, with 8 bases between them. Germline loops: CDR1 SGHRS, CDR2 YFSETQ. CDR3 nucleotides: TGCGCCAGCACGGCCGAGTATAATTCACCCCTCCACTTT. It specifies CASTAEYNSPLHF.

The rearrangement links TRBV6-1 to TRBJ2-7; D might be TRBD1 (6 bases). The CDR3 runs to 14 residues. Per the germline V gene, CDR1 is MNHNS and CDR2 is SASEGT. Trimming removed 0 bases at V and 7 bases at J, with 13 bases between. CDR3 region: CASSEAPRGWEQYF. The CDR3 nucleotides read TGTGCCAGCAGTGAAGCACCCAGGGGATGGGAGCAGTACTTC.

The chain carries TRBV5-1 and TRBJ2-5; possibly TRBD2 for D (5 bases). Germline assignment: CDR1 SGHRS and CDR2 YFSETQ. V gave up 0 bases and J gave up 4 bases, with 13 bases separating them. The CDR3 length is 15 residues. CDR3 protein: CASSLDGRSGETQYF. In DNA form, the CDR3 reads TGCGCCAGCAGCTTGGATGGCCGAAGCGGAGAGACCCAGTACTTC.

The chain is built from TRBV28 and TRBJ2-7, with D unresolved. CDR1 MDHEN and CDR2 SYDVKM come from the germline V gene. The CDR3 covers 13 residues. V lost 8 bases to trimming and J lost 4 bases, with 15 bases between them. CDR3 region: CASGKTWGYEQYF. DNA of the CDR3: TGTGCCAGCGGCAAGACTTGGGGTTACGAGCAGTACTTC.

The chain employs TRBV19 and TRBJ2-2; 8 bases align to TRBD1. The CDR3 spans 17 residues. The ends lost 3 bases at V and 5 bases at J; junction bases unmatched: 11. Germline CDR1 and CDR2: LNHDA and SQIVND (reference sequence). The CDR3 loop is CASSIKTGDVRTGELFF. CDR3 bases: TGTGCCAGTAGTATCAAGACAGGGGACGTACGTACCGGGGAGCTGTTTTTT.

The chain joins TRBV9 to TRBJ2-1; D perhaps matches TRBD1 (6 bases). This CDR3 has 14 amino acids. CDR1 SGDLS and CDR2 YYNGEE come from the germline V gene. Trimming removed 4 bases from V and 5 bases from J, with 13 bases in between. The CDR3 protein is CASSTRQDHNEQFF. DNA of the CDR3: TGTGCCAGCAGCACCCGACAGGACCACAATGAGCAGTTCTTC.

This chain uses TRBV2 with TRBJ2-3; TRBD2 might be the D (5 bases). This CDR3 is built from 15 residues. V was cut by 1 base and J by 0 bases, with 8 bases left in between. Looked up from germline, CDR1 is SNHLY and CDR2 is FYNNEI. CDR3 loop: CASSEEWTSTDTQYF. The CDR3 nucleotides are TGTGCCAGCAGTGAAGAATGGACTAGCACAGATACGCAGTATTTT.

In this sample, this clone turned up a few times. The genes are TRBV27 and TRBJ2-7, with 8 bases identical to TRBD2. CDR3 length: 15 amino acids. Germline lookup yields CDR1 MNHEY and CDR2 SMNVEV (reference sequence). V gave up 2 bases and J gave up 3 bases; unmatched junction bases: 6. CDR3 nucleotides: TGTGCCAGCAGTTTAAAGGCCAGCGGGGGCTACGAGCAGTACTTC. Encoded protein: CASSLKASGGYEQYF.

This clone is a singleton in its sample. V usage is TRBV28 and J usage is TRBJ2-3; no clear D. Trimming shortened V by 6 bases and J by 4 bases, and 14 bases separated the two germline ends. The CDR3 runs 14 residues. Germline CDR1 reads MDHEN; CDR2 reads SYDVKM. The CDR3 sequence is CASRIMAGPDTQYF. The CDR3 DNA reads as TGTGCCAGCAGGATTATGGCCGGGCCAGATACGCAGTATTTT.

J is TRBJ1-2 and V is TRBV6-5; 7 nucleotides agree with TRBD1. The CDR3 loop spans 13 amino acids. Per germline, CDR1 MNHEY and CDR2 SVGAGI. Trimming took 4 bases from V and 6 from J; bases not matched to a gene: 5. CDR3 sequence (DNA): TGTGCCAGCAGTTCCCTTGGGACAGATGGCTACACCTTC. Translation: CASSSLGTDGYTF.

This chain joins TRBV7-2 and TRBJ2-1, with 7 bases fitting TRBD2. CDR1 is SGHTA, CDR2 FQGNSA, per germline. V trimming: 5 bases; J trimming: 6 bases; junction bases outside the gene matches: 4. The CDR3 is 13 amino acids. CDR3 DNA sequence: TGTGCCAGCAGCCTAGGGACTATCAATGAGCAGTTCTTC. Its protein product is CASSLGTINEQFF.

V is TRBV7-2 and J is TRBJ2-7; unclear D gene. The CDR3 sequence is 17 residues long. Trimming removed 1 base from V and 0 bases from J, with 16 bases in between. Germline lookup yields CDR1 SGHTA and CDR2 FQGNSA. The CDR3 region has the DNA TGTGCCAGCAGCTTAGTTGGTGGGGTCTCGAGCTCCTACGAGCAGTACTTC. It codes for CASSLVGGVSSSYEQYF.

This chain uses TRBV6-2 or TRBV6-3 with TRBJ2-5; 10 bases match TRBD1. There are 15 residues in the CDR3. CDR1 is MNHEY, CDR2 SVGEGT, per germline. V gave up 6 bases and J gave up 5 bases; unmatched junction bases: 9. The CDR3 protein is CASSTGTGDLETQYF. CDR3 nucleotide sequence: TGTGCCAGCAGCACCGGGACAGGGGATTTGGAGACCCAGTACTTC.

V and J are TRBV11-2 and TRBJ1-1, with unresolved D. The CDR3 totals 12 residues. Germline V CDR1 and CDR2: SGHAT, FQNNGV. V was clipped by 2 bases and J by 8 bases, with 9 bases between them. CDR3 amino acids: CASSLHRKEAFF. The CDR3, as DNA: TGTGCCAGCAGCTTACATCGGAAGGAAGCTTTCTTT.